This TCR beta chain appears in the sequencing data of a study of vaccination effects on CD4 cells after COVID-19. As for this clone: Antigen: not known.

Study outcomes and limitations: Clones arising from infection and from vaccination showed marked clonal contraction late after vaccination.

Germline CDR1 is SGHRS and CDR2 is YFSETQ. This CDR3 contains 16 residues. The V end lost 0 bases, the J end lost 0 bases, and 10 bases lay between the germline ends. Sequencing followed a ViraFEST assay step that expanded antigen-specific CD4+ T cells with viral peptide pools. Researchers isolated CD4+ T cells once approximately eleven days of culture had elapsed. Neither prior SARS-CoV-2 infection nor positive nucleocapsid antibodies were present in the vaccine recipients. Clones were sequenced by immunoSEQ multiplex PCR, and TCRdb holds only the in-frame ones, with some missing. The sample lists around 25,000 clones, roughly two thirds occurring once.

The TCR was taken from a human donor who received a COVID-19 vaccine. The V and J genes are TRBV5-1 and TRBJ1-5; no definite D call. Sequencing was performed on CD4+ T cells from PBMCs cultured with SARS-CoV-2 spike peptides, taken before COVID-19 vaccination. CDR3 nucleotides: TGCGCCAGCAGCTTGGCTGGCAGTTATAGCAATCAGCCCCAGCATTTT. Translated: CASSLAGSYSNQPQHF.